This TCR beta chain was identified during a study of regulatory T cells in long-lasting Graves disease. Stated time point: newly diagnosed GD, antithyroid drugs for less than 3 months. RNA isolated from PBMCs was used to make the TCR library. Germline loops: CDR1 MNHEY, CDR2 SVGEGT. The CDR3 extends over 15 amino acids. V was clipped by 7 bases and J by 10 bases, with 23 bases between them. Building of the TCR beta libraries involved iRepertoire HTBI primers and Arm-PCR of CDR3 regions. TCRdb called the multiplex PCR reads again in MiXCR, with one record for every CDR3 protein. The table has roughly 440,000 distinct CDR3 sequences, roughly 17% seen once; the top ten hold around 23%. This clonotype was counted many times. The same sample was also used in a study of T cells in Graves' hyperthyroidism and ophthalmopathy. According to that study: Using the HTBI primer set, a first-round RT-PCR was run on the TCR CDR3.

The V call is TRBV6-2 or TRBV6-3, the J call TRBJ2-1; weak D call: TRBD2 (8 bases). The source was peripheral blood mononuclear cells (PBMCs), collected at new diagnosis, from a patient treated with antithyroid drugs. The receptor was derived from a woman aged 18 to 35 with Graves disease. In nucleotides, the CDR3 is TGTGCCAGCAAATTACTAGCGGAGGGGGCTATGGAGCAGTTCTTC. Translating gives CASKLLAEGAMEQFF.